The next 7 T cell receptor beta chains were all read from a single sample in a study of blood T cell repertoires in COVID-19. The assay was immunoSEQ multiplex PCR, and TCRdb's table has in-frame clones only and misses some. The sample consists of 150,000 to 200,000 clones, around 84% of them appearing once. The sample taken for sequencing was peripheral blood. Receptors were obtained from a young man with active or convalescent COVID-19.

The CDR3, as DNA: TGTGCCAGCAGCCAAGGGGCAGGATCAGATACGCAGTATTTT. Translated, it gives CASSQGAGSDTQYF. V is TRBV3-1 (or the pseudogene TRBV3-2) and J is TRBJ2-3; D gene ambiguous. There are 14 residues in the CDR3. Germline loops: CDR1 LGHDT, CDR2 YNNKEL (reference sequence). V was trimmed by 1 base and J by 4 bases, leaving 9 bases between them.

This clone was found once. The chain combines TRBV30 with TRBJ2-5, with no clear D. Trimming took off 0 bases at V and 5 bases at J, with 7 bases between the two ends. In germline, CDR1 is GTSNPN, CDR2 SVGIG (reference sequence). The CDR3 has 12 amino acids. This CDR3 is CAWSVLGETQYF. The DNA for the CDR3 is TGTGCCTGGAGTGTACTCGGGGAGACCCAGTACTTC.

The chain recombines TRBV15 with TRBJ2-1; 8 bases line up with TRBD2. The CDR3 totals 14 residues. Losses at the gene ends were 5 bases for V and 10 bases for J; bases not matched to a gene: 10. From germline, CDR1 is LNHNV and CDR2 YYDKDF (reference sequence). The CDR3 DNA reads TGTGCCACCAGCCACCGGCGGGAGGCTGGGGAGCAGTTCTTC. Its protein product is CATSHRREAGEQFF.

The chain couples TRBV29-1 to TRBJ1-1, with 7 bases lining up with TRBD1. The CDR3 spans 13 residues. The germline V gene has CDR1 SQVTM and CDR2 ANQGSEA. Unmatched junction bases numbered 10, after V lost 6 bases and J lost 6 bases. CDR3 region: CSVLVTGNSEAFF. The CDR3 nucleotides read TGCAGCGTACTTGTGACAGGGAATTCTGAAGCTTTCTTT.

This chain joins TRBV6-5 and TRBJ1-1, with 7 bases that match TRBD1. The CDR3 is 13 amino acids. Losses at the gene ends were 4 bases for V and 4 bases for J; bases not matched to a gene: 3. CDR1 is MNHEY, CDR2 SVGAGI, per germline. The CDR3 loop reads CASSSGGRTEAFF. CDR3 nucleotide sequence: TGTGCCAGCAGTTCAGGGGGGCGCACTGAAGCTTTCTTT.

The chain joins TRBV7-5 to TRBJ2-1; the DNA was not used to check the table's D call, TRBD2. TRBV7-5 is a recognized pseudogene. The CDR3 spans 12 residues. CDR3 amino acids: CARKRETDEQFF. The DNA of the CDR3 is TGTGCCAGAAAACGGGAGACCGATGAGCAGTTCTTC.

The chain employs TRBV19 and TRBJ2-1; TRBD2 matches at 10 bases. There are 13 residues in the CDR3. V gave up 5 bases and J gave up 10 bases; unmatched junction bases: 5. The germline V gene has CDR1 LNHDA and CDR2 SQIVND (reference sequence). The CDR3 DNA reads as TGTGCCAGTAGTGACCTAGCGGGAGACGAGCAGTTCTTC. It specifies CASSDLAGDEQFF.